The T cell receptor beta chain described here comes from a study of post-analysis software for immune sequencing data. Study at large: Clinical courses comprised relapsing-remitting, secondary progressive and progressive-relapsing multiple sclerosis. Study results and caveats: Significantly lower normalized Chao1 diversity was found in patients with multiple sclerosis relative to controls. TRBV5-6, TRBV5-1 and TRBV20-1 belonged to a set of about five TRBV segments that were more frequent in patients than controls. Under F measure analysis, samples from one preparation batch co-clustered strongly.

Worth noting for this clonotype: Its matching antigen is unknown.

The CDR3 covers 15 residues. The V gene's germline CDR1 is SGHTA and CDR2 FQGNSA. The junction had 10 bases not matched to a gene; V was cut back by 5 bases and J by 4 bases. cDNA libraries of TCR beta carried unique molecular identifiers. TCRdb analysed the PCR reads with MiXCR anew, one entry per CDR3 protein. The table has roughly 400,000 distinct CDR3 sequences, 39% seen once; the top ten hold roughly 8.2%. The rearrangement links TRBV7-2 to TRBJ1-2; TRBD1 aligns across 7 bases. The sequencing sample was made of blood. The origin of this receptor is a girl aged 2-10 years with multiple sclerosis. The DNA for the CDR3 is TGTGCCAGCAGCATCCCGGGACAGTCCTTCTATGGCTACACCTTC. Its translation is CASSIPGQSFYGYTF.